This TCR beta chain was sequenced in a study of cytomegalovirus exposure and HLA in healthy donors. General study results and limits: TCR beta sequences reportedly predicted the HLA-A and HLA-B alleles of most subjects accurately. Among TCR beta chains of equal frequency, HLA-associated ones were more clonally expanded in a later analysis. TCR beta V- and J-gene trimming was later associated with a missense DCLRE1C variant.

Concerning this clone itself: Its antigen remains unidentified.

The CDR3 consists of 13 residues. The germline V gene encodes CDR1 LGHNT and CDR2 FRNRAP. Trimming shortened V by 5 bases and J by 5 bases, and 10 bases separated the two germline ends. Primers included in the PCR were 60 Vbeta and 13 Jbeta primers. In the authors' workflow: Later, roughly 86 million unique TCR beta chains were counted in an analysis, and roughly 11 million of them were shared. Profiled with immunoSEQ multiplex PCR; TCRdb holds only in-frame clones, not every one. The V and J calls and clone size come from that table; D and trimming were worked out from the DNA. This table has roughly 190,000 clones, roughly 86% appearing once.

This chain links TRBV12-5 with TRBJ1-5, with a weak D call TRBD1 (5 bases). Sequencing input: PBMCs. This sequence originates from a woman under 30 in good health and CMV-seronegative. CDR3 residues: CASGPGDYQPQHF. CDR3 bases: TGTGCTAGTGGTCCCGGGGACTATCAGCCCCAGCATTTT.